Included here is one TCR beta chain sequence, with context. Its antigen has not been determined. No clone much larger than this one lies a single base away; base qualities are absent. These data come from a study of metastatic and nonmetastatic thyroid tumors (TCRdb year 2020). For the study in its entirety: Repertoires were compared across peripheral blood and tumor or nodule tissue samples from malignant and benign thyroid patients. The research as a whole found: In both blood and tumor samples, malignant tumors were reported to have significantly higher TCR beta diversity than benign nodules.

None of the patients had been given any treatment before thyroid surgery. The study retrospectively analysed patient clinical samples collected from the early 2010s to the late 2010s using T-cell receptor beta sequencing. Library generation was performed with PCR. Sequencer: Illumina HiSeq 4000. High-throughput sequencing was used to profile the CDR3 region of the TCR beta-chain in every patient. On the study's bioinformatics: Drawing on CDR3 differences between clinicopathological groups, the researchers built a classifier meant to tell apart patients with distant-metastatic papillary thyroid cancer. The Shannon index was used to assess repertoire diversity, and the Morisita-Horn index was used to assess tumor-blood repertoire similarity. The public reads were reprocessed in TCRdb via fastp at Q25 and MiXCR, keeping in-frame beta chains. The V and J calls and clone size come from TCRdb's table, not from the authors' own analysis. Counted in this sample were 35,000 to 50,000 clones; more than 25% of them appeared once. Nearly 10% of the sample is held by the ten biggest clonotypes.

The CDR3 sequence holds 15 residues, the cysteine and phenylalanine included. The only DNA kept is the CDR3, 45 bases in frame from the first base. The germline V gene (reference sequence) sets CDR1 to DFQATT and CDR2 to SNEGSKA. V is pruned by 4 bases and J by 6 bases, leaving 8 bases of the junction without a gene match. This sequence originates from a male donor with papillary thyroid cancer or a benign thyroid nodule (not recorded which). Some clones in this sample may be carry-over from other donors' samples. The rearrangement joined TRBV20-1 to TRBJ2-2, and TRBD2 matches 10 of the central bases. Sequences were obtained from blood. The DNA reads as follows: TGCAGTGCTAATCGGCTAGCGGGAGTCCCCGGGGAGCTGTTTTTT. Its protein reads: CSANRLAGVPGELFF.